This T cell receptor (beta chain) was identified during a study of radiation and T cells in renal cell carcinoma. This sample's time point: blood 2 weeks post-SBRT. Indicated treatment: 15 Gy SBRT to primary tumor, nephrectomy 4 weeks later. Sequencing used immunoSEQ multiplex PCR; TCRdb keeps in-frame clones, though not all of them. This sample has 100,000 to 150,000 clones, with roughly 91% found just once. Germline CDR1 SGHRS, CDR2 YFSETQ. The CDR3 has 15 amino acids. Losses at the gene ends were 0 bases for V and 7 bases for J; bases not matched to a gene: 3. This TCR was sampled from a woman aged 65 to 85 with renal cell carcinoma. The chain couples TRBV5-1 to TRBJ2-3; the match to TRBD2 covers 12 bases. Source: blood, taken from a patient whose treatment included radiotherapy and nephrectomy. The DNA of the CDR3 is TGCGCCAGCAGCTTGGGGACTAGCGGGGATAATACGCAGTATTTT. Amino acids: CASSLGTSGDNTQYF.